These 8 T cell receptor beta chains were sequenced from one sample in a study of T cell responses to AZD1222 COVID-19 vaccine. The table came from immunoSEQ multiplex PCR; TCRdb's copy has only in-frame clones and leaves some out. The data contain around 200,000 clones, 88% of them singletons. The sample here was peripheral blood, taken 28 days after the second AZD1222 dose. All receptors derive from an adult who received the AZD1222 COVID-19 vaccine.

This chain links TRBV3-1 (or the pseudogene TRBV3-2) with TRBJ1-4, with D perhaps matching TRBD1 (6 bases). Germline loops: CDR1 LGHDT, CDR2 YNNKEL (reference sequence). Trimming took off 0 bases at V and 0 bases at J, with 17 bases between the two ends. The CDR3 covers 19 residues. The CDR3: CASSQDPGQWGATNEKLFF. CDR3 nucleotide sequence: TGTGCCAGCAGCCAAGATCCAGGACAGTGGGGTGCAACTAATGAAAAACTGTTTTTT.

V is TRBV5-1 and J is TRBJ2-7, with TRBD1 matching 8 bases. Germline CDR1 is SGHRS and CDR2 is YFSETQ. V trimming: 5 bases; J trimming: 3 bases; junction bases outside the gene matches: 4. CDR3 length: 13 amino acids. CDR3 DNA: TGCGCCAGCAGGACAGGGGATCACTACGAGCAGTACTTC. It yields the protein CASRTGDHYEQYF.

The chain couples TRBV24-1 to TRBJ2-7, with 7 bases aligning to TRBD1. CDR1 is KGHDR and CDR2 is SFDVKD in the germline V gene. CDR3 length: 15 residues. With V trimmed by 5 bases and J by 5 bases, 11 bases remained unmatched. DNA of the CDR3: TGTGCCACCAGTGCTGGCAGGACAGGCTTTAACGAGCAGTACTTC. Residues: CATSAGRTGFNEQYF.

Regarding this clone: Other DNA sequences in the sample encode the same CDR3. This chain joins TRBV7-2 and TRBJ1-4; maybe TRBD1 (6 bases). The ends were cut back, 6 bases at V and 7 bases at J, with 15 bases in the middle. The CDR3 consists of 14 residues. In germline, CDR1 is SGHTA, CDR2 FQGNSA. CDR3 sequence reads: CASSPGGGREKLFF. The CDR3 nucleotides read TGTGCCAGCAGTCCCGGGGGGGGGCGTGAAAAACTGTTTTTT.

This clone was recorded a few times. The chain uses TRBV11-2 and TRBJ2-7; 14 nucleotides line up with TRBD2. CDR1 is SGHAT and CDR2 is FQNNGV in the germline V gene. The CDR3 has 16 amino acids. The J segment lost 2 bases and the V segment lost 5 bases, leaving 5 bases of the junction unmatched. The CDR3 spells CASSKTSGRGAYEQYF. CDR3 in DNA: TGTGCCAGCAGCAAGACTAGCGGGAGGGGGGCCTACGAGCAGTACTTC.

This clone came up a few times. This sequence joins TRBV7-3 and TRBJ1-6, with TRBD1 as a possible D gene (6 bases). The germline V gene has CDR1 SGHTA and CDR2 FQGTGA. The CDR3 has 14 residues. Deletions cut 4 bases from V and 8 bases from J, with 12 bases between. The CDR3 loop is CASSSRGRDSPLHF. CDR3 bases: TGTGCCAGCAGCTCCAGGGGTAGGGATTCACCCCTCCACTTT.

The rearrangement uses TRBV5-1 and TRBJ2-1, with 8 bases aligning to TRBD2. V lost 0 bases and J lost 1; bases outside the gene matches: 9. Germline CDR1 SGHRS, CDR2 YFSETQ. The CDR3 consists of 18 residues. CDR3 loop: CASSLAPSGLASYNEQFF. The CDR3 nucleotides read TGCGCCAGCAGCTTGGCCCCGTCCGGACTAGCATCCTACAATGAGCAGTTCTTC. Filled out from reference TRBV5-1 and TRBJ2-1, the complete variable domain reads KAGVTQTPRYLIKTRGQQVTLSCSPISGHRSVSWYQQTPGQGLQFLFEYFSETQRNKGNFPGRFSGRQFSNSRSEMNVSTLELGDSALYLCASSLAPSGLASYNEQFFGPGTRLTVL.

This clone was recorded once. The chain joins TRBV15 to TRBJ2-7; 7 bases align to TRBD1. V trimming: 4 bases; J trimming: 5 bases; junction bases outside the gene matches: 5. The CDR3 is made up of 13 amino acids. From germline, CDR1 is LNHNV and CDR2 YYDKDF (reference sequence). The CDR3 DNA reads TGTGCCACCAGCAAGGACAGGATGGACGAGCAGTACTTC. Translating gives CATSKDRMDEQYF.